The clone carrying this T cell receptor (beta chain) was counted between two and nine times. In TCRdb, the 5' RACE reads were re-called with MiXCR into one record per CDR3 protein. In the table there are hundreds of thousands of distinct CDR3 sequences, approximately 15% of which are singletons. This sample stems from a study of T-cell memory formation after mild COVID-19. The CDR3 contains 14 residues. Trimming shortened V by 3 bases and J by 5 bases, and 13 bases separated the two germline ends. Per the germline V gene, CDR1 is SGHTA and CDR2 is FQGTGA. The V and J genes are TRBV7-3 and TRBJ2-5; tentative D call: TRBD2 (5 bases). The sequencing input was PBMCs or a T cell subset sorted from them (not recorded which). The clonotype was recovered from a man between 18 and 29 years old who had mild COVID-19 (a few samples of this study predate the infection). Cell type and time point are not known. Here the CDR3 reads CASSLTGVGETQYF. The CDR3 DNA sequence: TGTGCCAGCAGCTTGACCGGGGTCGGGGAGACCCAGTACTTC.